Listed below are T cell receptor beta chains from one sample, sequenced in a study of blood T cell repertoires in COVID-19. TCRdb's copy holds only in-frame clones and misses some; the assay was immunoSEQ multiplex PCR. Of a few hundred thousand clones in the sample, roughly nine tenths were seen once. Sequenced: PBMCs or T cells enriched from blood (not recorded which). These receptor sequences come from a woman between 18 and 29 years old in a cohort exposed to, infected with or recovered from COVID-19 (not recorded which). Both conserved end residues are part of each CDR3. A D gene is named only where the DNA matches it firmly. Some rows have no size entry. The others give once, few or many, or a class for an expanded clone.

TRBD1	NA	TRBV12-3/TRBV12-4	TRBJ1-2	CASSGTEVDGYTF	TGTGCCAGCAGCGGGACAGAGGTGGATGGCTACACCTTC
TRBD2	NA	TRBV9	TRBJ2-2	CASSQTGLAGNTGELFF	TGTGCCAGCAGCCAGACGGGACTAGCGGGGAACACCGGGGAGCTGTTTTTT
TRBD1	NA	TRBV19	TRBJ1-2	CASSIGTVANYGYTF	TGTGCCAGTAGTATCGGGACAGTTGCTAACTATGGCTACACCTTC
NA	few	TRBV14	TRBJ1-1	CASSQDPRDQNTEAFF	TGTGCCAGCAGCCAAGATCCTCGGGATCAGAACACTGAAGCTTTCTTT
NA	NA	TRBV7-8	TRBJ1-5	CASSPTGLVGQPQHF	TGTGCCAGCAGCCCAACAGGGTTGGTCGGTCAGCCCCAGCATTTT
TRBD1	NA	TRBV19	TRBJ1-2	CASSSAGGQSYYGYTF	TGTGCCAGTAGTTCCGCCGGGGGACAGTCCTACTATGGCTACACCTTC
NA	NA	TRBV5-6	TRBJ1-1	CASSFGGLGTEAFF	TGTGCCAGCAGCTTCGGAGGTCTCGGAACTGAAGCTTTCTTT
NA	NA	TRBV2	TRBJ1-2	CASSEVYGGGSGYTF	TGTGCCAGCAGTGAAGTTTACGGCGGGGGGTCTGGCTACACCTTC
TRBD1	NA	TRBV5-1	TRBJ1-6	CASSPGQGASGPLHF	TGCGCCAGCAGCCCGGGACAGGGAGCCTCTGGGCCCCTCCACTTT
NA	NA	TRBV6-6	TRBJ2-5	CASSPSSGGVPRETQYF	TGTGCCAGCAGTCCTTCAAGCGGAGGGGTTCCAAGGGAGACCCAGTACTTC
NA	NA	TRBV14	TRBJ1-1	CASSQGGSGGRGAEAFF	TGTGCCAGCAGCCAAGGCGGTTCAGGTGGCCGGGGGGCTGAAGCTTTCTTT
NA	NA	TRBV9	TRBJ2-2	CASSPVGSGNTGELFF	TGTGCCAGCAGCCCGGTGGGTAGCGGGAACACCGGGGAGCTGTTTTTT
TRBD1	once	TRBV19	TRBJ1-5	CASSIGAATGMGQPQHF	TGTGCCAGTAGTATAGGTGCCGCGACAGGGATGGGTCAGCCCCAGCATTTT
NA	NA	TRBV3-1/TRBV3-2	TRBJ1-1	CASSQTTGGNEAFF	TGTGCCAGCAGCCAAACGACAGGCGGAAATGAAGCTTTCTTT
TRBD2	NA	TRBV11-2	TRBJ2-7	CASSPGGSYEQYF	TGTGCCAGCAGCCCCGGGGGGAGCTACGAGCAGTACTTC
NA	once	TRBV6-1	TRBJ2-6	CASSEGSSGANVLTF	TGTGCCAGCAGTGAAGGGAGCTCTGGGGCCAACGTCCTGACTTTC
TRBD1	NA	TRBV6-6	TRBJ2-1	CASSRRGTGSYNEQFF	TGTGCCAGCAGTCGAAGAGGGACAGGATCATACAATGAGCAGTTCTTC
TRBD1	NA	TRBV2	TRBJ1-1	CASRAGQGAQAFF	TGTGCCAGCAGGGCAGGACAGGGGGCCCAAGCTTTCTTT
NA	NA	TRBV28	TRBJ1-5	CASSLSGHNLGPPQHF	TGTGCCAGCAGTTTAAGCGGGCACAACTTAGGTCCGCCCCAGCATTTT
NA	NA	TRBV20-1	TRBJ1-2	CSAKDFYGYTF	TGCAGTGCTAAGGACTTCTATGGCTACACCTTC
TRBD1	NA	TRBV10-2	TRBJ2-7	CASSVNRGYEQYF	TGCGCCAGCAGTGTAAACAGGGGCTACGAGCAGTACTTC
TRBD1	NA	TRBV18	TRBJ1-1	CASSPDWDRANTEAFF	TGTGCCAGCTCACCGGATTGGGACAGGGCGAACACTGAAGCTTTCTTT